Listed below are T cell receptor beta chains from one sample, sequenced in a study of CD8 T cells in Susac syndrome. TCRdb used MiXCR to reprocess the immunoSEQ multiplex PCR reads, holding one entry per CDR3 protein. The data show more than 200,000 distinct CDR3 sequences, 94% seen once. The sample taken for sequencing was CD4+ T cells from PBMCs. All receptors come from a human donor with Susac syndrome. The conserved cysteine and the conserved F or W are not part of the CDR3 here. Fields, in order: J gene, clone size, D gene, V gene, CDR3 protein. D genes are given only for firm matches. Not all rows give a size; the values are once, few, many and, for expanded clones, a class.

j_gene: TRBJ1-6
abundance: .
d_gene: TRBD1
v_gene: TRBV9
CDR3aa: ASSARGSSYNSPLH

j_gene: TRBJ2-7
abundance: .
d_gene: TRBD1
v_gene: TRBV19
CDR3aa: ASSSHRGAEQY

j_gene: TRBJ1-1
abundance: .
d_gene: .
v_gene: TRBV3-1
CDR3aa: ASSQAGSGIDTEAF

j_gene: TRBJ1-5
abundance: .
d_gene: TRBD1
v_gene: TRBV20-1
CDR3aa: SANRGGNQPQH

j_gene: TRBJ1-1
abundance: .
d_gene: TRBD1
v_gene: TRBV7-2
CDR3aa: ASSLDRASMNTEAF

j_gene: TRBJ2-3
abundance: .
d_gene: TRBD2
v_gene: TRBV4-1
CDR3aa: ASSQVLSSGGRTDTQY

j_gene: TRBJ2-1
abundance: .
d_gene: TRBD1
v_gene: TRBV12-3/TRBV12-4
CDR3aa: ASSLRDRGRVGRVQF

j_gene: TRBJ2-1
abundance: .
d_gene: TRBD2
v_gene: TRBV6-4
CDR3aa: ASSDSGLALRNEQF

j_gene: TRBJ2-7
abundance: .
d_gene: .
v_gene: TRBV24-1
CDR3aa: ATQQPGGGEQY

j_gene: TRBJ1-5
abundance: .
d_gene: .
v_gene: TRBV7-2
CDR3aa: ASSLSRSQPQH

j_gene: TRBJ2-3
abundance: .
d_gene: .
v_gene: TRBV29-1
CDR3aa: SVEKAGSGLDTQY

j_gene: TRBJ2-5
abundance: .
d_gene: .
v_gene: TRBV2
CDR3aa: ASSPGRVKETQY

j_gene: TRBJ2-1
abundance: .
d_gene: TRBD1
v_gene: TRBV4-3
CDR3aa: ASSRGQGGDYNEQF

j_gene: TRBJ1-2
abundance: .
d_gene: .
v_gene: TRBV28
CDR3aa: ASSWRGRDGYT

j_gene: TRBJ2-2
abundance: .
d_gene: TRBD2
v_gene: TRBV24-1
CDR3aa: ATSGAGGTNTGELF

j_gene: TRBJ2-5
abundance: .
d_gene: TRBD1
v_gene: TRBV7-3
CDR3aa: ASSPTGFREETQY

j_gene: TRBJ1-4
abundance: .
d_gene: .
v_gene: TRBV30
CDR3aa: AWMGAGTPNEKLF

j_gene: TRBJ2-7
abundance: .
d_gene: .
v_gene: TRBV28
CDR3aa: ASSFLSYEQY

j_gene: TRBJ2-1
abundance: .
d_gene: TRBD2
v_gene: TRBV20-1
CDR3aa: SADQLAGVNDEQF

j_gene: TRBJ2-5
abundance: .
d_gene: TRBD2
v_gene: TRBV6-2/TRBV6-3
CDR3aa: ASSSAGTIQETQY

j_gene: TRBJ2-7
abundance: .
d_gene: TRBD1
v_gene: TRBV20-1
CDR3aa: SAPGTGETYEQY

j_gene: TRBJ1-3
abundance: .
d_gene: TRBD1
v_gene: TRBV12-3/TRBV12-4
CDR3aa: ASWDSGGNTIY

j_gene: TRBJ1-1
abundance: .
d_gene: TRBD1
v_gene: TRBV7-2
CDR3aa: ASSGQVLNTEAF

j_gene: TRBJ1-1
abundance: .
d_gene: .
v_gene: TRBV30
CDR3aa: AWSVKGGRGVTEAF

j_gene: TRBJ2-7
abundance: once
d_gene: .
v_gene: TRBV9
CDR3aa: ASSVGRSVGGRSYEQY

j_gene: TRBJ2-2
abundance: .
d_gene: .
v_gene: TRBV20-1
CDR3aa: SAQQVGTGELF

j_gene: TRBJ2-1
abundance: .
d_gene: TRBD1
v_gene: TRBV2
CDR3aa: ASSEGDRVLGSEQF

j_gene: TRBJ2-1
abundance: .
d_gene: TRBD2
v_gene: TRBV29-1
CDR3aa: SVAGGSNEQF

j_gene: TRBJ2-2
abundance: .
d_gene: .
v_gene: TRBV10-3
CDR3aa: AISRDGAGELF

j_gene: TRBJ2-7
abundance: .
d_gene: .
v_gene: TRBV2
CDR3aa: ASIEWGRNEQY

j_gene: TRBJ1-2
abundance: .
d_gene: .
v_gene: TRBV24-1
CDR3aa: ATSAGRANYGYT

j_gene: TRBJ2-3
abundance: few
d_gene: TRBD1
v_gene: TRBV11-2
CDR3aa: ASSDRTGPDTQY

j_gene: TRBJ1-2
abundance: .
d_gene: .
v_gene: TRBV6-5
CDR3aa: ASRDRRAPYGYT

j_gene: TRBJ1-6
abundance: .
d_gene: .
v_gene: TRBV29-1
CDR3aa: SAAGTPGSPLH

j_gene: TRBJ2-2
abundance: .
d_gene: .
v_gene: TRBV30
CDR3aa: AWSVQPRTGELF

j_gene: TRBJ1-4
abundance: once
d_gene: .
v_gene: TRBV30
CDR3aa: AWSPDGLGEKLF

j_gene: TRBJ2-6
abundance: .
d_gene: .
v_gene: TRBV6-2/TRBV6-3
CDR3aa: ASSAPGVSGANVLT

j_gene: TRBJ2-7
abundance: few
d_gene: .
v_gene: TRBV24-1
CDR3aa: ATSERDGEQY

j_gene: TRBJ1-2
abundance: .
d_gene: .
v_gene: TRBV3-1
CDR3aa: ASSQALGFNYGYT

j_gene: TRBJ1-1
abundance: .
d_gene: .
v_gene: TRBV18
CDR3aa: ASSVTGNTEAF

j_gene: TRBJ2-1
abundance: .
d_gene: TRBD2
v_gene: TRBV12-5
CDR3aa: ASGLVQLAGVSDNEQF

j_gene: TRBJ2-5
abundance: once
d_gene: .
v_gene: TRBV15
CDR3aa: ATSRDFVEKTQY

j_gene: TRBJ1-2
abundance: .
d_gene: .
v_gene: TRBV4-3
CDR3aa: ASSQDLGQYGYT

j_gene: TRBJ1-6
abundance: .
d_gene: .
v_gene: TRBV30
CDR3aa: AWSAGRGTGDLH

j_gene: TRBJ2-5
abundance: .
d_gene: TRBD2
v_gene: TRBV5-1
CDR3aa: ASSFDGGAMETQY

j_gene: TRBJ2-7
abundance: .
d_gene: .
v_gene: TRBV12-3/TRBV12-4
CDR3aa: ASSLGRAGEQY

j_gene: TRBJ2-2
abundance: .
d_gene: TRBD1
v_gene: TRBV7-8
CDR3aa: ASSLAGQAAGELF

j_gene: TRBJ2-2
abundance: .
d_gene: .
v_gene: TRBV28
CDR3aa: ASSFYQTTGELF

j_gene: TRBJ1-2
abundance: .
d_gene: TRBD1
v_gene: TRBV12-3/TRBV12-4
CDR3aa: ASGPGTDVIYGYT

j_gene: TRBJ1-2
abundance: .
d_gene: .
v_gene: TRBV7-2
CDR3aa: ASSLRRESYGYT

j_gene: TRBJ2-7
abundance: .
d_gene: .
v_gene: TRBV30
CDR3aa: AWSVGKAGWKEQY

j_gene: TRBJ2-3
abundance: .
d_gene: .
v_gene: TRBV29-1
CDR3aa: SGPARPDTQY

j_gene: TRBJ2-2
abundance: .
d_gene: .
v_gene: TRBV5-1
CDR3aa: ASSLALGQTGELF

j_gene: TRBJ1-5
abundance: .
d_gene: .
v_gene: TRBV6-2/TRBV6-3
CDR3aa: ASLQGGSSQPQH

j_gene: TRBJ1-1
abundance: .
d_gene: .
v_gene: TRBV19
CDR3aa: AAKGEVNTEAF

j_gene: TRBJ2-6
abundance: .
d_gene: .
v_gene: TRBV28
CDR3aa: ATAWADGANVLT

j_gene: TRBJ2-2
abundance: .
d_gene: .
v_gene: TRBV18
CDR3aa: ASSPKGPGELF

j_gene: TRBJ1-1
abundance: few
d_gene: TRBD1
v_gene: TRBV6-1
CDR3aa: ASNTQGANTEAF